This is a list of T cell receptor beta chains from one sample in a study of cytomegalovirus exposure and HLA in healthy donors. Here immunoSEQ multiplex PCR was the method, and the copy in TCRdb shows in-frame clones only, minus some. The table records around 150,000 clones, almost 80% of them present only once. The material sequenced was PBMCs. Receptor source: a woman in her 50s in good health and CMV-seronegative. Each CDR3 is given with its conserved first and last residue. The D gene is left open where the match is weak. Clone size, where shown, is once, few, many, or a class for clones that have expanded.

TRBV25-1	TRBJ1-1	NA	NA	CASTILGGEAFF	TGTGCCAGCACGATCTTGGGAGGTGAAGCTTTCTTT
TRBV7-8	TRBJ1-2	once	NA	CASSIAGPDYGYTF	TGTGCCAGCAGCATCGCAGGCCCAGACTATGGCTACACCTTC
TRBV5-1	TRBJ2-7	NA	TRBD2	CASSFRLAGGRYEQYF	TGCGCCAGCAGCTTTCGTTTAGCGGGAGGACGGTACGAGCAGTACTTC
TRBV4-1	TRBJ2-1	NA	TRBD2	CASSQGRLAAPLDEQFF	TGCGCCAGCAGCCAAGGTCGGCTAGCGGCCCCTTTGGATGAGCAGTTCTTC
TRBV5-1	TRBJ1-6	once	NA	CASKNIRAGDSPLHF	TGCGCCAGCAAAAATATCAGGGCGGGGGATTCACCCCTCCACTTT
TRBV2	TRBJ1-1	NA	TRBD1	CASSEDRGMNTEAFF	TGTGCCAGCAGTGAGGACAGGGGCATGAACACTGAAGCTTTCTTT
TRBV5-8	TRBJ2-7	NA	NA	CASSFGVLAVGSEQYF	TGTGCCAGCAGCTTTGGAGTTCTGGCAGTCGGCAGCGAGCAGTACTTC
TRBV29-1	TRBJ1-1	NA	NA	CSVDSGGRGTEAFF	TGCAGCGTTGACTCCGGCGGGAGGGGCACTGAAGCTTTCTTT
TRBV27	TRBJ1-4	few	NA	CASSYRENEKLFF	TGTGCCAGCAGTTACAGGGAGAATGAAAAACTGTTTTTT
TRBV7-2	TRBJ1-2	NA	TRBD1	CASSSWTGTGVYGYTF	TGTGCCAGCAGCTCGTGGACCGGGACAGGGGTATATGGCTACACCTTC
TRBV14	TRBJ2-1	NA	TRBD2	CASSQSGTYQFF	TGTGCCAGCAGCCAAAGCGGGACCTATCAGTTCTTC
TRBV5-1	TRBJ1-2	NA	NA	CASSLGGSRDFGYTF	TGCGCCAGCAGCTTGGGGGGATCGAGGGACTTTGGCTACACCTTC
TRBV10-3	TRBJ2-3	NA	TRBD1	CAISDTGQSSTDTQYF	TGTGCCATCAGTGATACGGGACAGTCTAGCACAGATACGCAGTATTTT
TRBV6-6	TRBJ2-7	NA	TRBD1	CASSQGAYEQYF	TGTGCCAGCAGTCAGGGGGCTTACGAGCAGTACTTC
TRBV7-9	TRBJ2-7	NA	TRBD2	CASKWTSGSYEQYF	TGTGCCAGCAAATGGACTAGCGGGTCTTACGAGCAGTACTTC
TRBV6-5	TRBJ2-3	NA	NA	CASQGYLDTQYF	TGTGCCAGCCAGGGTTATTTGGATACGCAGTATTTT
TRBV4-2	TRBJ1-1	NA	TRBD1	CASSQDLGQGVLAFF	TGTGCCAGCAGCCAAGATCTTGGACAGGGGGTCCTAGCTTTCTTT
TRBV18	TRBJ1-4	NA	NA	CASSPSSARNEKLFF	TGTGCCAGCTCACCTTCATCTGCGAGAAATGAAAAACTGTTTTTT
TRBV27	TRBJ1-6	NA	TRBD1	CASSSWDRIGSPLHF	TGTGCCAGCAGTTCGTGGGACAGGATCGGCTCACCCCTCCACTTT
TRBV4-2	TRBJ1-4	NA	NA	CASSRRLTGLSEKLFF	TGTGCCAGCAGCCGCCGATTAACAGGGTTGAGTGAAAAACTGTTTTTT
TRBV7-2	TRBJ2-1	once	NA	CASSFLRGSGVSYNEQFF	TGTGCCAGCAGCTTCCTAAGGGGTAGCGGCGTCTCCTACAATGAGCAGTTCTTC
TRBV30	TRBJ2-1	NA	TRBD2	CAWSSSWTSGRARGHEQFF	TGTGCCTGGAGTTCGTCCTGGACTAGCGGGAGGGCCCGGGGCCATGAGCAGTTCTTC
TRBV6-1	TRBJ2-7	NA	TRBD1	CASSGRDRVEQYF	TGTGCCAGCAGTGGTCGGGACAGGGTAGAGCAGTACTTC
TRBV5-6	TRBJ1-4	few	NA	CASSARQAYNEKLFF	TGTGCCAGCAGCGCCCGACAGGCTTATAATGAAAAACTGTTTTTT
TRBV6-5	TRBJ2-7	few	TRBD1	CASSYRGRIDEQYF	TGTGCCAGCAGTTACAGGGGGCGGATCGACGAGCAGTACTTC
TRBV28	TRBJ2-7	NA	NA	CASSLARQDEQYF	TGTGCCAGCAGTTTGGCTCGACAGGACGAGCAGTACTTC